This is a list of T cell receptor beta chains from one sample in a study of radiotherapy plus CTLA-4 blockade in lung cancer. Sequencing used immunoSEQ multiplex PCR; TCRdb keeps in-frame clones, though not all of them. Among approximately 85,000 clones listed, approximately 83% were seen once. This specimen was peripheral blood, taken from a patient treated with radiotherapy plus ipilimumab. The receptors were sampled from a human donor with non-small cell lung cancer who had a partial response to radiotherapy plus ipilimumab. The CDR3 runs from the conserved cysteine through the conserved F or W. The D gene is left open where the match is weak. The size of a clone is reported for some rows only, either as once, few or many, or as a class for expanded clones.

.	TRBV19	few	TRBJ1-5	CASGDGEGRSNQPQHF	TGTGCCAGTGGTGACGGGGAGGGCCGTAGCAATCAGCCCCAGCATTTT
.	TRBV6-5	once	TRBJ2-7	CASSYTGWTYEQYF	TGTGCCAGCAGTTACACAGGGTGGACCTACGAGCAGTACTTC
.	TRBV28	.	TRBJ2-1	CASKGTPYNEQFF	TGTGCCAGCAAGGGGACACCCTACAATGAGCAGTTCTTC
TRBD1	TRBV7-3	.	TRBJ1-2	CASSSKTGGKGYTF	TGTGCCAGCAGCTCTAAGACAGGGGGCAAGGGCTACACCTTC
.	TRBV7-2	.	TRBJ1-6	CASSPHPGGLGSPLHF	TGTGCCAGCAGCCCGCACCCGGGGGGGCTGGGGTCACCCCTCCACTTT
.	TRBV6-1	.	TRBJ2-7	CASSLDSLQEQYF	TGTGCCAGCAGTTTGGACTCCCTGCAAGAGCAGTACTTC
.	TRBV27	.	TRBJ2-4	CASSSLQGSIQYF	TGTGCCAGCAGCTCCCTTCAGGGGAGCATTCAGTACTTC
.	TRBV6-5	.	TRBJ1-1	CASSPDRDTEAFF	TGTGCCAGCAGTCCTGACAGAGACACTGAAGCTTTCTTT
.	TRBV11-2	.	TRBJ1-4	CASSSPGGNEKLFF	TGTGCCAGCAGCAGTCCCGGGGGAAATGAAAAACTGTTTTTT
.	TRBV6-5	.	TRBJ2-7	CASRTRLANSYEQYF	TGTGCCAGCAGGACCCGGCTAGCGAACTCCTACGAGCAGTACTTC
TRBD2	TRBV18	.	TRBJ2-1	CASSPLAGVVDIYNEQFF	TGTGCCAGCTCACCACTAGCGGGAGTGGTCGATATCTACAATGAGCAGTTCTTC
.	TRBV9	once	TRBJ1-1	CASSSTYRESPDPEAFF	TGTGCCAGCAGCTCCACCTACAGGGAGAGCCCGGACCCTGAAGCTTTCTTT
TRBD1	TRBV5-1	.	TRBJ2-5	CASSELTGGGETQYF	TGCGCCAGCAGCGAACTGACAGGGGGCGGGGAGACCCAGTACTTC
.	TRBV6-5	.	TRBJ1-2	CASSYETSYGYTF	TGTGCCAGCAGTTACGAGACAAGCTATGGCTACACCTTC
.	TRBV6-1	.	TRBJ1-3	CASTPEAGNTIYF	TGTGCCAGCACGCCGGAGGCCGGAAACACCATATATTTT
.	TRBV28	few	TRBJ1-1	CASTIGTMNTEAFF	TGTGCCAGCACGATTGGGACAATGAACACTGAAGCTTTCTTT
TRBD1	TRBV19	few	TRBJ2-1	CASSIGTGDRAYNEQFF	TGTGCCAGTAGTATAGGAACCGGAGACAGGGCCTACAATGAGCAGTTCTTC
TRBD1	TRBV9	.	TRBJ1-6	CASSPSQGVGSPLHF	TGTGCCAGCAGCCCATCGCAGGGGGTTGGCTCACCCCTCCACTTT
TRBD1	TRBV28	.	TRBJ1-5	CASRRTGYSNQPQHF	TGTGCCAGCAGGCGGACAGGGTATAGCAATCAGCCCCAGCATTTT
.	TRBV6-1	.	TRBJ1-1	CASSREPMNTEAFF	TGTGCCAGCAGCCGGGAGCCCATGAACACTGAAGCTTTCTTT
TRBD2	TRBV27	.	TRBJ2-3	CASSHRLAGSTDTQYF	TGTGCCAGCAGCCACAGACTAGCGGGTAGCACAGATACGCAGTATTTT
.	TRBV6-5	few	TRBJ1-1	CASRRNTEAFF	TGTGCCAGCAGGAGGAACACTGAAGCTTTCTTT
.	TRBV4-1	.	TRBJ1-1	CASSPLAGSFTEAFF	TGCGCCAGCAGTCCCTTGGCGGGGAGTTTCACTGAAGCTTTCTTT
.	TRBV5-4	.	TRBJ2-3	CASSPGEGDGYF	TGTGCCAGCAGCCCCGGTGAGGGCGATGGGTATTTT
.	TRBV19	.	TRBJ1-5	CASNPAAPSPQHF	TGTGCCAGCAACCCGGCAGCGCCCAGCCCCCAGCATTTT
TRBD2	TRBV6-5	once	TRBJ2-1	CASSWTSGRNEQFF	TGTGCCAGCAGTTGGACTAGCGGGAGGAATGAGCAGTTCTTC
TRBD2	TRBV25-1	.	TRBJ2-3	CASSRLAGRASTDTQYF	TGTGCCAGCAGTAGACTAGCGGGGAGGGCTAGCACAGATACGCAGTATTTT
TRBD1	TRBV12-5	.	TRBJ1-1	CASGLGQGPEAFF	TGTGCTAGTGGTTTGGGACAGGGGCCTGAAGCTTTCTTT
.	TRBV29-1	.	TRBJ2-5	CSVRGRTQETQYF	TGCAGCGTGCGGGGTAGAACCCAAGAGACCCAGTACTTC
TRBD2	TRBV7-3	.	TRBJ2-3	CASSSPNGTSGRSTDTQYF	TGTGCCAGCAGCTCGCCCAACGGGACTAGCGGGCGTAGCACAGATACGCAGTATTTT
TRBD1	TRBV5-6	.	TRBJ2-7	CASSLGTGGAYEQYF	TGTGCCAGCAGCTTAGGGACAGGGGGAGCCTACGAGCAGTACTTC
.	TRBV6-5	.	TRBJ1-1	CASTRSPTDTEAFF	TGTGCCAGCACCCGAAGTCCAACGGACACTGAAGCTTTCTTT
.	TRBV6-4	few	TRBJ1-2	CASSPTRDYGYTF	TGTGCCAGCAGTCCGACGCGGGACTATGGCTACACCTTC
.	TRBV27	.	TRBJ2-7	CASSWKPGPQGSGTTVKGEQYF	TGTGCCAGCAGTTGGAAACCGGGACCGCAGGGGTCTGGGACTACGGTTAAAGGCGAGCAGTACTTC
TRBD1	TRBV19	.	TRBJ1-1	CASSLSGQGLNTEAFF	TGTGCCAGTAGTCTCTCGGGACAGGGATTGAACACTGAAGCTTTCTTT
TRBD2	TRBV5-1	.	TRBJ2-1	CASSSNLAGGPVEQFF	TGCGCCAGCAGCTCGAACCTAGCGGGAGGGCCCGTTGAGCAGTTCTTC
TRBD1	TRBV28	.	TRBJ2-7	CASSLPLTGNEQYF	TGTGCCAGCAGTTTACCCCTGACAGGGAACGAGCAGTACTTC
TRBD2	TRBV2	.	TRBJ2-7	CASSLAGGYSYEQYF	TGTGCCAGCAGTTTAGCGGGAGGGTATTCCTACGAGCAGTACTTC
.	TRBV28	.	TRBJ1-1	CASSPTGWTEAFF	TGTGCCAGCAGCCCTACAGGGTGGACTGAAGCTTTCTTT
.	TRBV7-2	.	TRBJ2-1	CASSSGSYNEQFF	TGTGCCAGCAGCTCCGGTTCCTACAATGAGCAGTTCTTC
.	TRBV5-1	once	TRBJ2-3	CASSPGKQGDTQYF	TGCGCCAGCAGCCCCGGCAAACAGGGAGATACGCAGTATTTT
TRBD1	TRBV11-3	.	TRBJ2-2	CASSSGQDSNTGELFF	TGTGCCAGCAGCTCCGGACAGGATTCGAACACCGGGGAGCTGTTTTTT
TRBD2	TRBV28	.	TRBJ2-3	CASSFLAGTDTQYF	TGTGCCAGCAGTTTCCTAGCGGGCACAGATACGCAGTATTTT
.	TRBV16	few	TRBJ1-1	CASSQETEQTGAFF	TGTGCCAGCAGCCAAGAGACCGAGCAAACAGGGGCTTTCTTT
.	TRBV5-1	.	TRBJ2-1	CASSLDRLGSYNEQFF	TGCGCCAGCAGCTTGGACAGACTAGGATCCTACAATGAGCAGTTCTTC
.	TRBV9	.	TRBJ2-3	CASRSPDSATDTQYF	TGTGCCAGCAGGTCACCGGACAGCGCCACAGATACGCAGTATTTT
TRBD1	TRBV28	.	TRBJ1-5	CASSSTGGKPQHF	TGTGCCAGCAGTTCAACAGGGGGGAAACCCCAGCATTTT
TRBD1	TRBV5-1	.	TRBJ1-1	CASQTGGNTEAFF	TGCGCCAGCCAGACAGGGGGCAACACTGAAGCTTTCTTT
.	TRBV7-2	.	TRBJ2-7	CASTQPGRPYEQYF	TGTGCCAGCACCCAACCGGGTAGGCCCTACGAGCAGTACTTC
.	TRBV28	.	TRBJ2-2	CASSPRRRRASGELFF	TGTGCCAGCAGTCCCCGGAGGAGGAGGGCCTCCGGGGAGCTGTTTTTT
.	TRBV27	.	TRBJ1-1	CASSFPGENTEAFF	TGTGCCAGCAGTTTCCCAGGGGAAAACACTGAAGCTTTCTTT
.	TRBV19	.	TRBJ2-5	CASSMALWQTQYF	TGTGCCAGTAGTATGGCCCTTTGGCAGACCCAGTACTTC
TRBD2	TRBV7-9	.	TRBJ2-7	CASSPPTSVYEQYF	TGTGCCAGCAGCCCCCCCACTAGCGTCTACGAGCAGTACTTC
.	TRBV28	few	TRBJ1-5	CASSYLQGLRNSNQPQHF	TGTGCCAGCAGTTATCTTCAGGGGCTCCGAAATAGCAATCAGCCCCAGCATTTT
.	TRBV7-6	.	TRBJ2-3	CASSGLSRTDTQYF	TGTGCCAGCAGCGGACTGTCGAGGACAGATACGCAGTATTTT
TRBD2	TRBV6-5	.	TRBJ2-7	CASSSSGEGSEQYF	TGTGCCAGCAGTTCTAGCGGGGAGGGAAGCGAGCAGTACTTC
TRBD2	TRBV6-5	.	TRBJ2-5	CASSYSIWGGRETQYF	TGTGCCAGCAGTTACTCGATATGGGGAGGGCGGGAGACCCAGTACTTC